This T cell receptor beta chain emerged from a study of T cells in Graves' hyperthyroidism and ophthalmopathy. Study summary: It was at initial diagnosis, before any treatment, that peripheral blood was collected.

It was RNA transcripts that yielded the amplified TCR beta CDR3 regions. Using the HTBI primer set, a first-round RT-PCR was run on the TCR CDR3. Each CDR3 protein is one row after TCRdb ran MiXCR on the multiplex PCR reads. The sample holds approximately 600,000 distinct CDR3 sequences, around 14% seen once. Germline loops: CDR1 MGHRA, CDR2 YSYEKL. V trimming: 0 bases; J trimming: 2 bases; junction bases outside the gene matches: 4. The CDR3 length is 17 residues. To note about this clonotype: Its matching antigen is unknown.

The study's findings and limits: Model output signaled ophthalmopathy a median approximately six months ahead of onset. Clonotypes that were expanded in thyroid above 0.001 mostly appeared in blood too.

This clonotype was sampled from a woman aged 18-29 years with Graves' ophthalmopathy. Sequenced sample: blood. The gene calls are TRBV4-1 and TRBJ2-5; 12 nucleotides align to TRBD2. The CDR3 DNA reads TGCGCCAGCAGCCAAGATAAACTAGCGGGAGGACAAGAGACCCAGTACTTC. As protein: CASSQDKLAGGQETQYF.